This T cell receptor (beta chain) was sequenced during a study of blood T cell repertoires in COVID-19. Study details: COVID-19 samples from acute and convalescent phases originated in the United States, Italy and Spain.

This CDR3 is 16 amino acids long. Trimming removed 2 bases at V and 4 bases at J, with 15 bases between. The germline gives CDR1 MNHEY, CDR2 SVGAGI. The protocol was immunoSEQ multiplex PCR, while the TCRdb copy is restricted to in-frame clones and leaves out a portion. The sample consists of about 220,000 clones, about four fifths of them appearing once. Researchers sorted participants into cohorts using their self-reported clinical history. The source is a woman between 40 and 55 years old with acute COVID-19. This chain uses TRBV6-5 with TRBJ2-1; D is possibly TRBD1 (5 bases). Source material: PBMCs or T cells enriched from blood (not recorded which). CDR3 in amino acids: CASSYPENRGYNEQFF. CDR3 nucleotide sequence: TGTGCCAGCAGTTACCCAGAAAATAGGGGATACAATGAGCAGTTCTTC.